This TCR beta chain was sequenced for a study of blood T cell repertoires in COVID-19. The repertoire was sequenced with immunoSEQ multiplex PCR; TCRdb's copy has only in-frame clones and lacks some. Of 200,000 to 250,000 clones listed, roughly 87% are singletons. V lost 0 bases to trimming and J lost 2 bases, with 9 bases between them. From germline, CDR1 is SGHRS and CDR2 YFSETQ. The CDR3 has 14 amino acids. J is TRBJ2-7 and V is TRBV5-1, with D possibly being TRBD1 (5 bases). Sequencing was done on a sample of PBMCs or T cells enriched from blood (not recorded which). The receptor's source is a man aged 25 to 40 in a cohort exposed to, infected with or recovered from COVID-19 (not recorded which). The CDR3 nucleotides read TGCGCCAGCAGCTTGGCCTCGACAGCCTACGAGCAGTACTTC. Its translation is CASSLASTAYEQYF.